The entry below gives a single T cell receptor (beta chain) sequence along with its context. Its cognate antigen is unknown. The data were obtained in a study of circulating tumor DNA in untreated peripheral T-cell lymphoma. Study context: Circulating tumor DNA with tumor TCR clonotypes was tracked in baseline and serial serum. Study-wide results and caveats: After two cycles, ctDNA cleared in 38% of serially sampled patients. In approximately 76% of patients, tumor-specific clonotypes were identified. A couple of patients with persistent post-therapy ctDNA stayed in remission.

Generated by immunoSEQ multiplex PCR, the TCRdb table keeps only in-frame clones and is missing some. The data show 250 to 350 clones, roughly 80% seen once. The CDR3 has 12 residues. Germline lookup yields CDR1 MGHDK and CDR2 SYGVNS. Trimming shortened V by 3 bases and J by 5 bases, and 8 bases separated the two germline ends. The sample comprised cell-free DNA from blood serum. The receptor was derived from a human donor with peripheral T-cell lymphoma. The V call is TRBV25-1, the J call TRBJ2-7, with D perhaps TRBD2 (6 bases). The CDR3, as DNA: TGTGCCAGCAGTGATGGAGGGAACGAGCAGTACTTC. It yields the protein CASSDGGNEQYF.